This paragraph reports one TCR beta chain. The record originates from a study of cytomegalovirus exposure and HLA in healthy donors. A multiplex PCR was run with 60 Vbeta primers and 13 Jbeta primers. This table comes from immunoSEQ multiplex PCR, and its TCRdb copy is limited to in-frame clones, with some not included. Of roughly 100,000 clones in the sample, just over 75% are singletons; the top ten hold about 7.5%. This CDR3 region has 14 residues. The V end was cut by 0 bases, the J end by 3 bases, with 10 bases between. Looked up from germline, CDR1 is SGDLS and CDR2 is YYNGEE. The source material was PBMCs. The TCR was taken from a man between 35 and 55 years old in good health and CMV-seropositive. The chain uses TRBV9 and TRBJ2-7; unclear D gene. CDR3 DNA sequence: TGTGCCAGCAGCGTAGCGAGTGTAAGCTACGAGCAGTACTTC. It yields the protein CASSVASVSYEQYF. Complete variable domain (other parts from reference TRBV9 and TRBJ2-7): DSGVTQTPKHLITATGQRVTLRCSPRSGDLSVYWYQQSLDQGLQFLIQYYNGEERAKGNILERFSAQQFPDLHSELNLSSLELGDSALYFCASSVASVSYEQYFGPGTRLTVT.